A selection of T cell receptor beta chains follows, all from one sample in a study of blood T cells in healthy people across ages. TCRdb reprocessed the 5' RACE reads via MiXCR and lists one record per CDR3 protein. The data show over 1,300,000 distinct CDR3 sequences, 59% seen once. The material sequenced was blood. These receptors were taken from a man aged 18-30 years in good health. CDR3s include the opening cysteine and the closing phenylalanine or tryptophan. The order of the fields is J gene, D gene, clone size, V gene, CDR3 DNA, CDR3 protein. A D gene is named only where the DNA matches it firmly. Some rows have no size entry. The others give once, few or many, or a class for an expanded clone.

TRBJ2-5 | . | . | TRBV29-1 | TGCAGCGTTGATGGGGGAGCCCCGTACCAAGAGACCCAGTACTTC | CSVDGGAPYQETQYF
TRBJ2-1 | TRBD2 | . | TRBV15 | TGTGCCACCAGCACCGGACTAGCGTCGGGGCAGTTCTTC | CATSTGLASGQFF
TRBJ2-1 | TRBD2 | . | TRBV5-1 | TGCGCCAGCAGCTTGGATGGGCGGGGGGACTACAATGAGCAGTTCTTC | CASSLDGRGDYNEQFF
TRBJ2-1 | . | . | TRBV29-1 | TGCAGCGTTGAAGGGCGGGAAGGCTCCTACAATGAGCAGTTCTTC | CSVEGREGSYNEQFF
TRBJ2-7 | . | . | TRBV4-1 | TGCGCCAGCAGCCAAGCACCGGGACATATACCTGCCCCCTACGAGCAGTACTTC | CASSQAPGHIPAPYEQYF
TRBJ2-5 | . | . | TRBV21-1 | TGTGCCAGCAGCAAAGTGACGGGGACTGAAGCCGCGCAGGAGTACCAAGAGACCCAGTACTTC | CASSKVTGTEAAQEYQETQYF
TRBJ1-1 | . | . | TRBV9 | TGTGCCAGCAGCCAGGCTGGGGTGGAGCGCGATTGGGCTGAAGCTTTCTTT | CASSQAGVERDWAEAFF
TRBJ1-2 | . | . | TRBV5-1 | TGCGCCAGCAGCTTGGAAGGTCGGGAGAGACTCTATGGCTACACCTTC | CASSLEGRERLYGYTF
TRBJ2-3 | . | . | TRBV6-2/TRBV6-3 | TGTGCCAGCAGTTTGATGGGACACACCACAGATACGCAGTATTTT | CASSLMGHTTDTQYF
TRBJ2-1 | TRBD2 | . | TRBV9 | TGTGCCACGGGTCCTCAGGCGGGGGGGCTCTACAATGAGCAGTTCTTC | CATGPQAGGLYNEQFF
TRBJ1-2 | TRBD1 | few | TRBV3-1 | TGTGCCAGCAGCCAACACCGGGACAGGGCGCCCTATGGCTACACCTTC | CASSQHRDRAPYGYTF
TRBJ2-3 | TRBD1 | . | TRBV6-1 | TGTGCCAGCAGCTCCCCCCGCCCAACACAGGGGGACCCCACAGATACGCAGTATTTT | CASSSPRPTQGDPTDTQYF
TRBJ2-5 | . | few | TRBV27 | TGTGCCACCGGACAACTGCAGGGAGAGACCCAGTACTTC | CATGQLQGETQYF
TRBJ2-1 | TRBD1 | . | TRBV4-3 | TGCGCCAGCAGCCGATTGGGACAGAGTACCTACAATGAGCAGTTCTTC | CASSRLGQSTYNEQFF
TRBJ2-3 | . | . | TRBV27 | TGTGCCAGCAGTTTGGGCGAGAGGGCAGATACGCAGTATTTT | CASSLGERADTQYF
TRBJ1-4 | TRBD1 | . | TRBV4-3 | TGCGCCAGCAGCCAGAACGCCGGGACAGGGTCTGAAAAACTGTTTTTT | CASSQNAGTGSEKLFF
TRBJ2-1 | TRBD2 | . | TRBV25-1 | TGTGCCAGCAGTGAATGGGCTAGCGGGACGTACAATGAGCAGTTCTTC | CASSEWASGTYNEQFF
TRBJ2-7 | . | . | TRBV25-1 | TGTGTCTTCCCTTCCCAGACAGTCTCCTCCTACGAGCAGTACTTC | CVFPSQTVSSYEQYF
TRBJ2-7 | . | . | TRBV2 | TGTGCCAGCAGTGAAGTAGGCAGTAACCTCTCCTACGAGCAGTACTTC | CASSEVGSNLSYEQYF
TRBJ2-5 | . | . | TRBV19 | TGTGCCAGTAGTATAAGGGGCCGGGGGACACCGCGCCAAGAGACCCAGTACTTC | CASSIRGRGTPRQETQYF
TRBJ2-4 | TRBD2 | . | TRBV20-1 | TGCAGTGCTAGAAGACTAGCGGGAGCTGAGCAGTACTTC | CSARRLAGAEQYF
TRBJ2-5 | TRBD1 | . | TRBV10-3 | TGTGCCATCAGCGCCCCGGACAGGGTAGAGACCCAGTACTTC | CAISAPDRVETQYF
TRBJ2-3 | TRBD2 | . | TRBV5-1 | TGCGCCAGCAGCCCTGATGGGACTACGCGCACAGATACGCAGTATTTT | CASSPDGTTRTDTQYF
TRBJ2-1 | TRBD1 | . | TRBV27 | TGTGCCAGCACCGGACAGGGGGCGAGGGAGCAGTTCTTC | CASTGQGAREQFF
TRBJ2-5 | . | . | TRBV27 | TGTGCCAGCAGTCGGGACTGGGGTGAGACCCAGTACTTC | CASSRDWGETQYF
TRBJ2-1 | . | . | TRBV20-1 | TGCAGTGCTAGAGATCGGGTGGCTGAGCAGTTCTTC | CSARDRVAEQFF
TRBJ2-1 | TRBD1 | . | TRBV11-2 | TGTGCCAGCAGCCACGGGACAGCCAATGAGCAGTTCTTC | CASSHGTANEQFF
TRBJ2-1 | . | . | TRBV4-1 | TGCGCCAGCAGCCAACGGTCTAGTGTGACCTACAATGAGCAGTTCTTC | CASSQRSSVTYNEQFF
TRBJ2-4 | . | once | TRBV5-1 | TGCGCCAGCAGCTTGGTAGGACAAGGGGACATTCAGTACTTC | CASSLVGQGDIQYF
TRBJ1-3 | . | . | TRBV20-1 | TGCAGTGCTAATCCTCTACAGCCCGCTTTTTCTGGAAACACCATATATTTT | CSANPLQPAFSGNTIYF